This T cell receptor beta chain derives from a study of shared clonotypes between healthy human individuals. Study summary: CD4 naive cells filled three plates per donor, CD4 memory three, CD8 naive two and CD8 memory one.

General study results and limits: How much donors shared clonotypes was expected to be affected by sequencing depth.

Germline assignment: CDR1 SGHNT and CDR2 YENEEA. The CDR3 extends over 15 amino acids. V lost 5 bases to trimming and J lost 5 bases; unmatched junction nucleotides: 9. Note on this clone: What it recognizes is unknown.

For every subset, genomic DNA was evenly distributed across several immunoSEQ plates. Profiling relied on immunoSEQ multiplex PCR, and the TCRdb table lists in-frame clones only, not all of them. Here the sample spans over 1.4 million clones, roughly 96% being singletons. The sample taken for sequencing was naive CD4+ T cells sorted from blood. Subset of the sample: CD45RA+ positively selected. The V gene is TRBV11-3, the J gene TRBJ2-1; 7 bases are shared with TRBD2. This clonotype was obtained from a man between 25 and 39 years old in good health. The CDR3 loop is CASSPGWTRDNEQFF. Written as DNA, the CDR3 is TGTGCCAGCAGCCCAGGGTGGACTAGGGACAATGAGCAGTTCTTC.